The T cell receptor beta chain described here comes from a study of Graves' ophthalmopathy and Graves' hyperthyroidism. Ophthalmopathic donors had moderate-to-severe activity, CAS ≥3 and NOSPECS ≥4, with disease that had lasted under 3 months. Other autoimmune diseases, uncontrolled infections, pregnancy or lactation excluded patients from enrollment. The source of the PBMCs was over 8.5 ml of fresh peripheral blood. Findings of the study overall: Cross-validated, the 13-signature model showed 87.88%/81.08% sensitivity/specificity, and 80%/75% in the test set.

CDR1 and CDR2 (germline): SGHTA, FQGNSA. V lost 2 bases, J lost 0 bases, and 8 bases lay in between. This CDR3 contains 14 residues. From RNA, the CDR3 regions of TCR beta chains were amplified and sequenced. First-round RT-PCR employed HTBI primers, with a second-round multiplex PCR after it. TCRdb recomputed calls from the multiplex PCR reads with MiXCR, one row per CDR3 protein. The profile shows 170,000 or so distinct CDR3 sequences, over 35% of them singletons. With respect to this clonotype: Its specificity is unknown.

V gene TRBV7-2 combines with J gene TRBJ2-7, with D hard to call. Sequencing used peripheral blood. The source of this sequence is a woman aged 40 to 55 with Graves' ophthalmopathy. CDR3 bases: TGTGCCAGCAGCTTAATGCCTAACTCCTACGAGCAGTACTTC. It codes for CASSLMPNSYEQYF.